This T cell receptor (beta chain) was identified during a study of T cells after yellow fever vaccination. Making TCR cDNA involved 5'RACE template switching, which added UMIs and a universal primer site. Each CDR3 protein is one row after TCRdb ran MiXCR on the 5' RACE reads. The sample lists some 560,000 distinct CDR3 sequences; less than 20% were seen once. This clonotype was detected only a few times. What it binds is unknown. The germline V gene encodes CDR1 MNHNS and CDR2 SASEGT. The CDR3 sequence is 19 residues long. After removal of 6 bases from V and 3 bases from J, the junction contained 17 bases not matched to a gene. Study conclusions and caveats: Subsequent to the booster, the majority of primary-vaccination clones reappeared (around 96% CD4, 70% to 90% CD8). Any FACS-sorted repertoire could hold abundant clonotypes that contaminate it from the bulk population.

Sequences were derived from PBMCs, sampled less than 6 days after the first yellow fever vaccination. This TCR was sampled from a man between 18 and 35 years old who received the YFV17D yellow fever vaccine. The V gene is TRBV6-1, the J gene TRBJ2-6, with 7 positions matching TRBD1. The CDR3 DNA is TGTGCCAGCAGCTCGGATGTGTGGAGAGGGGGCATTGGGGCCAACGTCCTGACTTTC. This gives the protein CASSSDVWRGGIGANVLTF.